The 31 T cell receptor beta chains given below trace back to one sample, sequenced in a study of blood T cell repertoires in COVID-19. TCRdb's copy holds only in-frame clones and misses some; the assay was immunoSEQ multiplex PCR. This table holds about 210,000 clones, 92% found once. Sequencing was carried out using peripheral blood. The receptors were gathered from a man between 25 and 39 years old with acute or convalescent COVID-19.

J is TRBJ1-2 and V is TRBV30, with 7 bases matching TRBD1. V trimming: 1 base; J trimming: 7 bases; junction bases outside the gene matches: 3. Germline loops: CDR1 GTSNPN, CDR2 SVGIG (reference sequence). There are 12 residues in the CDR3. The CDR3 region is CAWSEGASGYTF. The CDR3 bases are TGTGCCTGGAGTGAGGGGGCGAGTGGCTACACCTTC.

V usage is TRBV3-1 (or the pseudogene TRBV3-2) and J usage is TRBJ2-7; 8 positions agree with TRBD2. V was pared by 3 bases and J by 9 bases, with 28 bases of the junction left unmatched. This CDR3 region has 20 residues. CDR1 is LGHDT and CDR2 is YNNKEL in the germline V gene (reference sequence). CDR3 sequence: CASSHGARTSYSRAGTVQYF. The CDR3 region has the DNA TGTGCCAGCAGCCATGGGGCACGGACTAGCTACTCTCGGGCCGGAACGGTGCAGTACTTC.

The rearrangement joins TRBV30 to TRBJ1-5, with 8 bases lining up with TRBD1. With V trimmed by 3 bases and J by 4 bases, 8 bases remained unmatched. CDR1 GTSNPN and CDR2 SVGIG come from the germline V gene (reference sequence). The CDR3 totals 15 residues. CDR3 sequence reads: CAWSRTGGRNQPQHF. The CDR3 DNA reads as TGTGCCTGGAGCCGTACAGGGGGTAGGAATCAGCCCCAGCATTTT.

The rearrangement joins TRBV7-2 to TRBJ2-7; possible D gene TRBD1, 6 bases. Looked up from germline, CDR1 is SGHTA and CDR2 is FQGNSA. The CDR3 sequence is 13 residues long. The V and J ends lost 6 bases and 0 bases respectively, with 9 bases between them. This CDR3 is CASRIRGSYEQYF. The CDR3 coding sequence is TGTGCCAGCAGGATCAGGGGCTCCTACGAGCAGTACTTC.

The chain has TRBV19 and TRBJ1-6; 8 positions agree with TRBD1. The V segment lost 5 bases and the J segment 7 bases; nucleotides outside the gene matches: 4. Germline V lookup: CDR1 LNHDA, CDR2 SQIVND (reference sequence). CDR3 length: 14 residues. CDR3 protein: CASSQGALNSPLHF. Written as DNA, the CDR3 is TGTGCCAGTAGTCAGGGGGCTTTGAATTCACCCCTCCACTTT.

This chain connects TRBV9 to TRBJ2-1; D might be TRBD1 (6 bases). CDR1 is SGDLS, CDR2 YYNGEE, per germline. V shed 5 bases and J shed 5 bases, with 11 bases lying between them. This CDR3 has 13 amino acids. The CDR3 DNA sequence: TGTGCCAGCAGTCGAGGGGGAGACAATGAGCAGTTCTTC. The encoded protein is CASSRGGDNEQFF.

This sequence joins TRBV12-5 and TRBJ2-3; D call uncertain. V gave up 5 bases and J gave up 4 bases, with 10 bases separating them. The CDR3 is 13 amino acids. Germline CDR1 and CDR2: LGHNT and FRNRAP. CDR3 in amino acids: CASGPPTSDTQYF. In nucleotides, the CDR3 is TGTGCTAGTGGTCCACCCACATCAGATACGCAGTATTTT.

This sequence joins TRBV15 and TRBJ1-6; weak D call: TRBD1 (5 bases). From germline, CDR1 is LNHNV and CDR2 YYDKDF (reference sequence). The V gene lost 0 bases and the J gene lost 8 bases, with 17 bases spanning the gap. This CDR3 has 17 residues. CDR3 sequence reads: CATSRDRGRLGDSPLHF. In DNA, the CDR3 is TGTGCCACCAGCAGAGATAGAGGGAGGCTAGGGGATTCACCCCTCCACTTT.

DNA for the CDR3: TGCGCCAGCAGCCTGCAGGTCGACACTGAAGCTTTCTTT. Translating gives CASSLQVDTEAFF. The rearrangement joins TRBV5-1 to TRBJ1-1; D gene unclear. This CDR3 region has 13 residues. CDR1 is SGHRS, CDR2 YFSETQ, per germline. V was cut by 4 bases and J by 3 bases, with 10 bases left in between.

This clone has a single count. The rearrangement links TRBV28 to TRBJ2-7, with D perhaps matching TRBD1 (6 bases). Trimming removed 5 bases at V and 0 bases at J, with 11 bases between. This CDR3 is built from 14 residues. Germline V gene lookup returns CDR1 MDHEN and CDR2 SYDVKM. CDR3 DNA sequence: TGTGCCAGCAGTAAGAGGACAGCCTCCTACGAGCAGTACTTC. Its translation is CASSKRTASYEQYF.

The rearrangement joins TRBV28 to TRBJ2-3, with TRBD2 matching over 9 bases. Germline V lookup: CDR1 MDHEN, CDR2 SYDVKM. The CDR3 consists of 15 residues. V was pared by 8 bases and J by 7 bases, with 13 bases of the junction left unmatched. CDR3 bases: TGTGCCAGCGTCGCTAGCGGGACCATTTATCATACGCAGTATTTT. The encoded protein is CASVASGTIYHTQYF. Full variable domain (rest looked up from reference TRBV28 and TRBJ2-3): DVKVTQSSRYLVKRTGEKVFLECVQDMDHENMFWYRQDPGLGLRLIYFSYDVKMKEKGDIPEGYSVSREKKERFSLILESASTNQTSMYLCASVASGTIYHTQYFGPGTRLTVL.

V is TRBV30 and J is TRBJ2-7, with TRBD1 identical over 8 bases. CDR1 is GTSNPN and CDR2 is SVGIG in the germline V gene (reference sequence). Germline trimming cut 4 bases from V and 2 bases from J; bases unmatched to any gene: 10. This CDR3 spans 15 amino acids. The DNA of the CDR3 is TGTGCCTGGAAAAACCGACAGGGGCTTACCTACGAGCAGTACTTC. Residues: CAWKNRQGLTYEQYF.

J is TRBJ2-7 and V is TRBV5-1; TRBD1 aligns across 8 bases. The CDR3 contains 14 residues. CDR1 is SGHRS, CDR2 YFSETQ, per germline. V was clipped by 2 bases and J by 6 bases; unmatched bases: 7. This CDR3 is CASSFSGQAAEQYF. CDR3 nucleotide sequence: TGCGCCAGCAGCTTTTCGGGACAGGCAGCCGAGCAGTACTTC.

This clone has only one observation. The chain joins TRBV28 to TRBJ2-7; perhaps TRBD1 as D (6 bases). Germline V gives CDR1 MDHEN, CDR2 SYDVKM. This CDR3 has 14 amino acids. V lost 5 bases to trimming and J lost 4 bases, with 15 bases between them. The CDR3 is CASSRQGLPYEQYF. Here the CDR3 DNA reads TGTGCCAGCAGTCGGCAGGGGTTACCGTACGAGCAGTACTTC.

J is TRBJ1-2 and V is TRBV27; D uncertain. The CDR3 runs to 13 residues. The germline V gene has CDR1 MNHEY and CDR2 SMNVEV (reference sequence). V lost 2 bases to trimming and J lost 8 bases, with 12 bases between them. In DNA, the CDR3 is TGTGCCAGCAGTTTAAGTCCAGGCGGGGGCTACACCTTC. Protein: CASSLSPGGGYTF.

CDR3: CASSLTLDRIGNTIYF. The CDR3 coding sequence is TGTGCCAGCTCACTCACCCTCGACAGGATCGGAAACACCATATATTTT. The rearrangement uses TRBV18 and TRBJ1-3; D is perhaps TRBD1 (6 bases). The CDR3 contains 16 residues. Trimming removed 4 bases from V and 4 bases from J, with 17 bases in between. Looked up from germline, CDR1 is KGHSH and CDR2 is LQKENI.

The V call is TRBV4-1, the J call TRBJ2-1; 10 nucleotides agree with TRBD1. The V gene's germline CDR1 is MGHRA and CDR2 YSYEKL. CDR3 length equals 17 residues. The junction had 11 bases not matched to a gene; V was cut back by 0 bases and J by 9 bases. As DNA, the CDR3 is TGCGCCAGCAGCCAAGAGGGTCGACAGGGGGCACTGGGTGAGCAGTTCTTC. Protein: CASSQEGRQGALGEQFF.

V gene TRBV19 combines with J gene TRBJ1-2; D not certain. The CDR3 is 15 residues long. Germline V gene data show CDR1 as LNHDA and CDR2 as SQIVND (reference sequence). Trimming removed 2 bases at V and 8 bases at J, with 18 bases between. CDR3 amino acids: CASSISEGRTDGYTF. CDR3 DNA sequence: TGTGCCAGTAGTATATCCGAGGGAAGGACGGACGGCTACACCTTC.

The rearrangement links TRBV4-1 to TRBJ2-4; D not resolved. CDR3 length equals 15 residues. Germline V lookup: CDR1 MGHRA, CDR2 YSYEKL. V was cut by 0 bases and J by 2 bases, with 8 bases left in between. CDR3 DNA sequence: TGCGCCAGCAGCCAAGAACCCCAGTCCAAAAACATTCAGTACTTC. It is translated as CASSQEPQSKNIQYF.

The chain joins TRBV10-3 to TRBJ2-1; D unclear. Germline V gene sequence: CDR1 ENHRY, CDR2 SYGVKD. The CDR3 sequence is 15 residues long. The ends were cut back, 6 bases at V and 2 bases at J, with 14 bases in the middle. CDR3 region: CAIRQTELPYNEQFF. Written as DNA, the CDR3 is TGTGCCATCAGGCAGACGGAGCTCCCCTACAATGAGCAGTTCTTC.

This clone was counted a single time. As DNA, the CDR3 is TGTGCCACCAGTGATTCCCGCCTAGCGTTTCGCTCCTACAATGAGCAGTTCTTC. Amino acid sequence: CATSDSRLAFRSYNEQFF. The chain has TRBV24-1 and TRBJ2-1; D might be TRBD2 (6 bases). This CDR3 contains 18 residues. Germline V gene lookup returns CDR1 KGHDR and CDR2 SFDVKD. Trimming removed 2 bases from V and 0 bases from J, with 16 bases in between.

The chain employs TRBV19 and TRBJ1-5; 7 nucleotides match TRBD1. CDR3 length: 16 residues. With 8 bases clipped from V and 7 bases from J, the junction kept 17 bases outside the gene matches. CDR1 and CDR2 (germline): LNHDA, SQIVND (reference sequence). As DNA, the CDR3 is TGTGCCAGTTCCCCCGAGGAGGGGGCCGGCGGGCAGCCCCAGCATTTT. Translating gives CASSPEEGAGGQPQHF.

The chain is built from TRBV6-5 and TRBJ2-7; 7 positions agree with TRBD1. This CDR3 has 14 amino acids. After removal of 4 bases from V and 6 bases from J, the junction contained 9 bases not matched to a gene. Germline CDR1 MNHEY, CDR2 SVGAGI. CDR3 loop: CASSSIGDSIEQYF. In nucleotides, the CDR3 is TGTGCCAGCAGTTCCATTGGGGACAGCATCGAGCAGTACTTC.

This rearrangement joins TRBV5-1 to TRBJ2-2, with TRBD2 matching over 9 bases. Germline values: CDR1 SGHRS, CDR2 YFSETQ. V trimming: 2 bases; J trimming: 6 bases; junction bases outside the gene matches: 8. The CDR3 extends over 16 amino acids. The CDR3 sequence: CASSFSGTSRPGELFF. In nucleotides, the CDR3 is TGCGCCAGCAGCTTTTCCGGGACTAGCCGTCCCGGGGAGCTGTTTTTT.

The V call is TRBV5-6, the J call TRBJ2-4; 8 nucleotides line up with TRBD1. Germline V gene sequence: CDR1 SGHDT, CDR2 YYEEEE. Trimming cost V 3 bases and J 6 bases; bases outside gene matches: 5. CDR3 length: 14 amino acids. The CDR3: CASSSKTGGNIQYF. CDR3 coding DNA: TGTGCCAGCAGCTCCAAAACAGGGGGAAACATTCAGTACTTC.

The chain couples TRBV30 to TRBJ2-1; the D gene is possibly TRBD2 (5 bases). The germline V gene has CDR1 GTSNPN and CDR2 SVGIG (reference sequence). This CDR3 has 15 residues. The ends were cut back, 8 bases at V and 8 bases at J, with 25 bases in the middle. The CDR3 protein is CARRRGSGSTDEQFF. The CDR3 DNA sequence: TGTGCCCGCCGCCGGGGATCGGGTAGTACCGATGAGCAGTTCTTC.

The J gene is TRBJ1-6, the V gene TRBV7-2; D is perhaps TRBD1 (5 bases). Germline lookup yields CDR1 SGHTA and CDR2 FQGNSA. There are 15 residues in the CDR3. V lost 0 bases to trimming and J lost 7 bases, with 10 bases between them. The CDR3 DNA is TGTGCCAGCAGCTTAGCTCGGGGGGGGAATTCACCCCTCCACTTT. Translating gives CASSLARGGNSPLHF.

This chain links TRBV3-1 (or the pseudogene TRBV3-2) with TRBJ1-3; 8 bases are shared with TRBD1. J was trimmed by 2 bases and V by 4 bases; bases with no gene match: 4. CDR3 length: 15 amino acids. Germline V CDR1 and CDR2: LGHDT, YNNKEL (reference sequence). The CDR3: CASSLQGAPGNTIYF. The DNA of the CDR3 is TGTGCCAGCAGCCTCCAGGGGGCCCCTGGAAACACCATATATTTT.

The V gene is TRBV27, the J gene TRBJ1-5, with a tentative D call TRBD1 (6 bases). The CDR3 is made up of 15 amino acids. Germline lookup yields CDR1 MNHEY and CDR2 SMNVEV (reference sequence). Trimming took 6 bases from V and 3 from J, leaving 15 bases between them. This CDR3 is CASRPGTRDNQPQHF. The CDR3 region has the DNA TGTGCCAGCAGGCCCGGGACACGCGACAATCAGCCCCAGCATTTT.

The rearrangement uses TRBV28 and TRBJ1-6, with 8 bases lining up with TRBD1. Looked up from germline, CDR1 is MDHEN and CDR2 is SYDVKM. The V and J ends lost 4 bases and 3 bases, in that order; junction bases with no gene match: 11. This CDR3 comprises 18 residues. In DNA, the CDR3 is TGTGCCAGCAGTTCGCGAGGACAGGGCTGGAGCTATAATTCACCCCTCCACTTT. Protein: CASSSRGQGWSYNSPLHF.

V gene TRBV3-1 (or the pseudogene TRBV3-2) combines with J gene TRBJ1-3; TRBD1 agrees at 8 bases. The CDR3 sequence is 16 residues long. Germline V lookup: CDR1 LGHDT, CDR2 YNNKEL (reference sequence). J lost 0 bases, V lost 5 bases, and 6 bases had no gene match. The CDR3 DNA follows: TGTGCCAGCAGCAGGGACAGGACCCTCTCTGGAAACACCATATATTTT. This translates into CASSRDRTLSGNTIYF.